Shown below are 28 T cell receptor beta chains from a single sample sequenced in a study of CD8 T cells in Susac syndrome. A quantity of about 0.45 to 1 ug RNA underwent reverse transcription using random hexamers. TCRdb re-derived calls from the immunoSEQ multiplex PCR reads in MiXCR, one entry per CDR3 protein. The sample shows under 200,000 distinct CDR3 sequences, about 95% of them seen only once. Sequencing was performed on CD8+ T cells from PBMCs. All receptors come from a human donor with multiple sclerosis.

J is TRBJ1-1 and V is TRBV14; D gene ambiguous. Trimming left V 4 bases short and J 3 bases short, with 3 bases between. This CDR3 region has 11 residues. The germline V gene has CDR1 SGHDN and CDR2 FVKESK. The CDR3 bases are TGTGCCAGCAGCCGACACACTGAAGCTTTCTTT. Translation gives CASSRHTEAFF.

The rearrangement links TRBV13 to TRBJ1-1; D gene ambiguous. V was cut by 6 bases and J by 11 bases, with 25 bases left in between. The CDR3 spans 15 residues. Germline V CDR1 and CDR2: PRHDT, FYEKMQ (reference sequence). CDR3 sequence reads: CASRPLVALSAWAFF. DNA for the CDR3: TGTGCCAGCAGACCCCTGGTTGCACTGAGCGCGTGGGCTTTCTTT. Using reference TRBV13 and TRBJ1-1 for the parts outside the CDR3, the full variable domain is AAGVIQSPRHLIKEKRETATLKCYPIPRHDTVYWYQQGPGQDPQFLISFYEKMQSDKGSIPDRFSAQQFSDYHSELNMSSLELGDSALYFCASRPLVALSAWAFFGQGTRLTVV.

This chain connects TRBV20-1 to TRBJ1-2, with D possibly being TRBD1 (6 bases). Germline CDR1 is DFQATT and CDR2 is SNEGSKA (reference sequence). This CDR3 region has 16 residues. V was pared by 5 bases and J by 2 bases, with 21 bases between. The CDR3 nucleotides are TGCAGTGCTGGGCTACCGACGGGGACAACAAACTATGGCTACACCTTC. Translated: CSAGLPTGTTNYGYTF.

V is TRBV7-9 and J is TRBJ1-4; a possible D gene is TRBD1 (5 bases). V shed 4 bases and J shed 6 bases, with 15 bases lying between them. The CDR3 contains 15 residues. Germline V gives CDR1 SEHNR, CDR2 FQNEAQ (reference sequence). Here the CDR3 DNA reads TGTGCCAGCAGCTCTACAGGCGCCCTGGATGAAAAACTGTTTTTT. This sequence encodes CASSSTGALDEKLFF.

This clonotype was seen a few times. The chain recombines TRBV15 with TRBJ2-1, with D unclear. V was cut by 3 bases and J by 3 bases, with 0 bases left in between. Germline CDR1 is LNHNV and CDR2 is YYDKDF (reference sequence). The CDR3 spans 11 residues. CDR3 region: CATSSYNEQFF. In DNA form, the CDR3 reads TGTGCCACCAGCAGCTACAATGAGCAGTTCTTC.

The gene calls are TRBV3-1 and TRBJ2-3; D gene unclear. The germline CDR1 and CDR2 sequences are LGHDT and YNNKEL (reference sequence). The V and J ends lost 3 bases and 5 bases respectively, with 15 bases between them. The CDR3 is 15 residues long. CDR3 region: CASSHYVRVGDTQYF. CDR3 nucleotides: TGTGCCAGCAGCCATTATGTACGGGTAGGAGATACGCAGTATTTT.

The V call is TRBV7-9, the J call TRBJ2-7; D may be TRBD1 or TRBD2 (5 bases each). Trimming removed 10 bases from V and 6 bases from J, with 22 bases in between. The CDR3 consists of 14 residues. From germline, CDR1 is SEHNR and CDR2 FQNEAQ (reference sequence). The CDR3 DNA follows: TGTGCCACCTCGTTTGGGGCTAGCACCGCCGAGCAGTACTTC. Protein sequence: CATSFGASTAEQYF.

The rearrangement links TRBV9 to TRBJ1-6; D gene unclear. Trimming left V 4 bases short and J 6 bases short, with 20 bases between. CDR3 length: 17 residues. Germline V gene lookup returns CDR1 SGDLS and CDR2 YYNGEE. The CDR3 region has the DNA TGTGCCAGCAGCCTCCAGTCAAGTCCGCTCCTTAATTCACCCCTCCACTTT. The encoded protein is CASSLQSSPLLNSPLHF.

The table lists this clonotype with a few counts. The rearrangement uses TRBV27 and TRBJ2-7; 13 positions match TRBD2. Germline V gene sequence: CDR1 MNHEY, CDR2 SMNVEV (reference sequence). There are 16 residues in the CDR3. V shed 4 bases and J 0 bases; nucleotides not matched to a gene: 3. CDR3 sequence reads: CASSSRTSGSSYEQYF. CDR3 bases: TGTGCCAGCAGTTCACGGACTAGCGGGAGCTCCTACGAGCAGTACTTC.

The chain has TRBV9 and TRBJ1-1, with D possibly TRBD1 on 5 matching bases. The V gene lost 3 bases and the J gene lost 5 bases, with 23 bases spanning the gap. Germline CDR1 is SGDLS and CDR2 is YYNGEE. The CDR3 extends over 17 amino acids. The CDR3 sequence is CASSAHWDPTGGTEAFF. The CDR3, as DNA: TGTGCCAGCAGCGCCCACTGGGACCCAACGGGTGGAACTGAAGCTTTCTTT.

This chain links TRBV20-1 with TRBJ2-7; 11 bases fit TRBD2. V gave up 3 bases and J gave up 3 bases; unmatched junction bases: 7. In germline, CDR1 is DFQATT, CDR2 SNEGSKA (reference sequence). This CDR3 has 15 amino acids. The CDR3 protein is CSARAPLAGVYEQYF. The CDR3 DNA reads as TGCAGTGCTAGGGCGCCACTAGCGGGGGTCTACGAGCAGTACTTC.

V and J are TRBV20-1 and TRBJ2-2, with TRBD2 matching 12 bases. V shed 3 bases and J 8 bases; nucleotides not matched to a gene: 7. CDR3 length: 15 residues. Germline-derived CDR1 and CDR2 are DFQATT and SNEGSKA (reference sequence). CDR3 sequence: CSARASGRADGELFF. The CDR3 coding sequence is TGCAGTGCTAGGGCTAGCGGGAGGGCCGATGGGGAGCTGTTTTTT.

The rearrangement joins TRBV3-1 to TRBJ2-6, with D unclear. V was cut by 2 bases and J by 4 bases, with 9 bases left in between. The CDR3 is 15 residues long. CDR1 LGHDT and CDR2 YNNKEL come from the germline V gene (reference sequence). CDR3 nucleotides: TGTGCCAGCAGCCAAATAAGGCTCGGGGCCAACGTCCTGACTTTC. Encoded protein: CASSQIRLGANVLTF. The variable domain in full, completed from reference TRBV3-1 and TRBJ2-6, reads DTAVSQTPKYLVTQMGNDKSIKCEQNLGHDTMYWYKQDSKKFLKIMFSYNNKELIINETVPNRFSPKSPDKAHLNLHINSLELGDSAVYFCASSQIRLGANVLTFGAGSRLTVL.

The chain uses TRBV4-1 and TRBJ2-3; maybe TRBD2 (6 bases). The germline V gene encodes CDR1 MGHRA and CDR2 YSYEKL. The V and J ends lost 4 bases and 0 bases respectively, with 20 bases between them. The CDR3 contains 18 residues. Here the CDR3 reads CASSPVAPTGASTDTQYF. Here the CDR3 DNA reads TGCGCCAGCAGCCCGGTTGCACCAACGGGAGCTAGCACAGATACGCAGTATTTT.

The rearrangement uses TRBV5-4 and TRBJ2-7; D is unresolved. The germline V gene has CDR1 SGHNT and CDR2 YYREEE (reference sequence). Trimming shortened V by 0 bases and J by 1 base, and 8 bases separated the two germline ends. The length of the CDR3 is 14 residues. CDR3: CASSLVGSSYEQYF. CDR3 nucleotides: TGTGCCAGCAGCTTGGTAGGGTCGTCCTACGAGCAGTACTTC.

The J gene is TRBJ2-7, the V gene TRBV30, with D possibly being TRBD2 (6 bases). The CDR3 runs to 13 residues. Deletions cut 5 bases from V and 1 base from J, with 12 bases between. Germline V gene sequence: CDR1 GTSNPN, CDR2 SVGIG (reference sequence). This chain's CDR3 is CAWRESRSYEQYF. CDR3 sequence (DNA): TGTGCCTGGCGGGAGAGTCGATCCTACGAGCAGTACTTC.

This sequence joins TRBV27 and TRBJ2-7; D perhaps matches TRBD1 (5 bases). Trimming removed 5 bases from V and 2 bases from J, with 19 bases in between. The CDR3 has 16 amino acids. Germline CDR1 is MNHEY and CDR2 is SMNVEV (reference sequence). CDR3: CASSPKGAEIPYEQYF. CDR3 nucleotides: TGTGCCAGCAGTCCCAAAGGGGCCGAGATTCCCTACGAGCAGTACTTC.

A note on this clonotype: Sequence at one end of the junction differs from germline and may be a read error. The chain joins TRBV12-3 or TRBV12-4 to TRBJ1-2, with a possible D match to TRBD1 (5 bases). This CDR3 region has 13 residues. CDR3: CATTSRRAFGCTF. CDR3 sequence (DNA): TGTGCCACCACTTCCCGCAGGGCGTTTGGCTGCACCTTC.

The rearrangement uses TRBV7-9 and TRBJ1-4; D is perhaps TRBD1 (6 bases). Trimming cost V 5 bases and J 8 bases, with 15 bases left between them. The CDR3 length is 14 residues. CDR1 SEHNR and CDR2 FQNEAQ come from the germline V gene (reference sequence). The CDR3 loop is CASSDGTTGEKLFF. Here the CDR3 DNA reads TGTGCCAGCAGCGATGGGACAACAGGAGAAAAACTGTTTTTT.

The CDR3 loop reads CSASGPDTSNQPQHF. The CDR3 DNA reads as TGCAGTGCTAGCGGCCCGGACACTAGCAATCAGCCCCAGCATTTT. This chain connects TRBV20-1 to TRBJ1-5, with D possibly TRBD1 on 5 matching bases. The germline gives CDR1 DFQATT, CDR2 SNEGSKA (reference sequence). Trimming left V 3 bases short and J 0 bases short, with 12 bases between. CDR3 size: 15 residues.

CDR3 coding DNA: TGTGCCAGCAGTGAAGCTAGCGGGAGACTCTACGAGCAGTACTTC. Translated: CASSEASGRLYEQYF. The chain employs TRBV2 and TRBJ2-7; TRBD2 matches 9 bases. Germline V CDR1 and CDR2: SNHLY, FYNNEI. This CDR3 has 15 amino acids. V shed 0 bases and J 3 bases; nucleotides not matched to a gene: 3.

J is TRBJ2-7 and V is TRBV27, with D possibly being TRBD1 or TRBD2 (6 bases each). The germline gives CDR1 MNHEY, CDR2 SMNVEV (reference sequence). V lost 1 base to trimming and J lost 2 bases, with 27 bases between them. There are 20 residues in the CDR3. As DNA, the CDR3 is TGTGCCAGCAGTTTATTAGCTGGTTTCGGGGGCCACGGCGGGGCCTACGAGCAGTACTTC. Protein product: CASSLLAGFGGHGGAYEQYF.

This chain links TRBV9 with TRBJ2-3; D is ambiguous. CDR1 and CDR2 from the germline V gene are SGDLS and YYNGEE. The V gene lost 0 bases and the J gene lost 6 bases, with 5 bases spanning the gap. The CDR3 runs to 12 residues. The CDR3, as DNA: TGTGCCAGCAGCGTAGATGTGGATACGCAGTATTTT. Residues: CASSVDVDTQYF.

This clonotype was counted a single time. The chain links TRBV6-5 to TRBJ2-5; no reliable D call. The germline gives CDR1 MNHEY, CDR2 SVGAGI. This CDR3 spans 13 amino acids. Trimming took 2 bases from V and 4 from J, leaving 8 bases between them. CDR3 residues: CASSYLRGETQYF. The CDR3 nucleotides read TGTGCCAGCAGTTACCTACGAGGAGAGACCCAGTACTTC.

The chain is built from TRBV20-1 and TRBJ2-1; maybe TRBD1 (6 bases). The CDR3 length is 13 residues. Germline CDR1 DFQATT, CDR2 SNEGSKA (reference sequence). With 8 bases removed from V and 2 bases from J, the gap between germline ends came to 13 bases. CDR3: CSTGNLPYNEQFF. The CDR3, as DNA: TGCAGTACAGGGAACCTCCCCTACAATGAGCAGTTCTTC.

This chain connects TRBV9 to TRBJ2-3, with D perhaps matching TRBD1 (6 bases). The V end was cut by 0 bases, the J end by 7 bases, with 15 bases between. The CDR3 runs 15 residues. Germline CDR1 is SGDLS and CDR2 is YYNGEE. The CDR3 nucleotides are TGTGCCAGCAGCGTAGAGGGGACAACAAGTTATACGCAGTATTTT. This gives the protein CASSVEGTTSYTQYF.

The rearrangement joins TRBV14 to TRBJ1-1, with unresolved D. Germline CDR1 reads SGHDN; CDR2 reads FVKESK. The CDR3 runs 13 residues. The germline V and J ends were trimmed by 0 bases and 5 bases, with 7 bases remaining between them. CDR3 loop: CASSQEVGTEAFF. The CDR3 nucleotides are TGTGCCAGCAGCCAAGAGGTGGGGACTGAAGCTTTCTTT. Using reference TRBV14 and TRBJ1-1 for the parts outside the CDR3, the full variable domain is EAGVTQFPSHSVIEKGQTVTLRCDPISGHDNLYWYRRVMGKEIKFLLHFVKESKQDESGMPNNRFLAERTGGTYSTLKVQPAELEDSGVYFCASSQEVGTEAFFGQGTRLTVV.

The chain carries TRBV11-2 and TRBJ2-3; no reliable D call. The CDR3 spans 15 residues. Trimming took 4 bases from V and 2 from J, leaving 13 bases between them. Germline loops: CDR1 SGHAT, CDR2 FQNNGV. The CDR3: CASSSRPGYTDTQYF. Written as DNA, the CDR3 is TGTGCCAGCAGCTCGCGCCCGGGTTACACAGATACGCAGTATTTT.